Below are 7 T cell receptor beta chains sequenced from a single sample in a study of OX40 agonist ivuxolimab in advanced cancers. Clones were read by immunoSEQ multiplex PCR, and TCRdb kept only the in-frame ones, dropping some. The top ten clones hold approximately 1% of a sample with 63,000 or so clones, 80% to 90% of them seen once. The specimen was CD4+ or CD8+ T cells sorted from blood, collected in a trial of the OX40 agonist ivuxolimab. Receptor source: an adult with an advanced solid tumor such as melanoma, head and neck, liver or kidney cancer.

This clone was recorded once. This chain uses TRBV19 with TRBJ2-5; 16 bases match TRBD2. Germline CDR1 reads LNHDA; CDR2 reads SQIVND (reference sequence). V was clipped by 6 bases and J by 5 bases; unmatched bases: 18. The CDR3 spans 20 residues. The CDR3 sequence: CASRLSPGTSGGALYETQYF. Written as DNA, the CDR3 is TGTGCCAGTAGACTCTCCCCCGGGACTAGCGGGGGGGCCTTATATGAGACCCAGTACTTC.

This clone was detected a few times. The J gene is TRBJ1-2, the V gene TRBV9; D call uncertain. The V and J ends lost 4 bases and 4 bases respectively, with 14 bases between them. This CDR3 spans 14 amino acids. Per the germline V gene, CDR1 is SGDLS and CDR2 is YYNGEE. Here the CDR3 DNA reads TGTGCCAGCAGCTTGACGGTTGATCCCTATGGCTACACCTTC. Translating gives CASSLTVDPYGYTF. The variable domain in full, completed from reference TRBV9 and TRBJ1-2, reads DSGVTQTPKHLITATGQRVTLRCSPRSGDLSVYWYQQSLDQGLQFLIQYYNGEERAKGNILERFSAQQFPDLHSELNLSSLELGDSALYFCASSLTVDPYGYTFGSGTRLTVV.

This rearrangement joins TRBV5-4 to TRBJ2-7, with D possibly TRBD2 on 5 matching bases. The CDR3 totals 14 residues. V dropped 2 bases and J dropped 3 bases, with 12 bases sitting between them. CDR1 is SGHNT, CDR2 YYREEE, per germline (reference sequence). CDR3 nucleotide sequence: TGTGCCAGCAGCTTCGGCGCGGGCCACTACGAGCAGTACTTC. This translates into CASSFGAGHYEQYF.

This chain uses TRBV28 with TRBJ2-3; D is unresolved. CDR1 is MDHEN and CDR2 is SYDVKM in the germline V gene. V lost 5 bases to trimming and J lost 9 bases, with 15 bases between them. The CDR3 spans 13 residues. The CDR3 sequence: CASSGPVLRTQYF. The CDR3 DNA is TGTGCCAGCAGTGGTCCAGTCCTTAGGACGCAGTATTTT. Complete variable domain (other parts from reference TRBV28 and TRBJ2-3): DVKVTQSSRYLVKRTGEKVFLECVQDMDHENMFWYRQDPGLGLRLIYFSYDVKMKEKGDIPEGYSVSREKKERFSLILESASTNQTSMYLCASSGPVLRTQYFGPGTRLTVL.

The rearrangement links TRBV6-1 to TRBJ1-6; D call uncertain. The CDR3 is made up of 15 amino acids. Germline CDR1 MNHNS, CDR2 SASEGT. V shed 7 bases and J shed 4 bases, with 14 bases lying between them. CDR3 amino acids: CASILNFGYNSPLHF. As DNA, the CDR3 is TGTGCCAGCATTTTGAATTTTGGTTATAATTCACCCCTCCACTTT.

The V call is TRBV27, the J call TRBJ2-5, with TRBD1 identical over 9 bases. The CDR3 runs to 15 residues. J gave up 5 bases and V 5 bases, and 9 bases lay outside the gene matches. CDR1 and CDR2 from the germline V gene are MNHEY and SMNVEV (reference sequence). The DNA of the CDR3 is TGTGCCAGCAGTCTCGGGACAGGGCTAAGGGAGACCCAGTACTTC. Encoded protein: CASSLGTGLRETQYF.

The chain joins TRBV19 to TRBJ2-3; TRBD2 matches 8 bases. J gave up 7 bases and V 5 bases, and 8 bases lay outside the gene matches. CDR1 and CDR2 from the germline V gene are LNHDA and SQIVND (reference sequence). The CDR3 runs to 14 residues. The CDR3 DNA follows: TGTGCCAGTAGTTCCGCCGGCGGGAGGTATACGCAGTATTTT. Its protein is CASSSAGGRYTQYF. The full variable domain, its missing parts supplied by reference TRBV19 and TRBJ2-3, is DGGITQSPKYLFRKEGQNVTLSCEQNLNHDAMYWYRQDPGQGLRLIYYSQIVNDFQKGDIAEGYSVSREKKESFPLTVTSAQKNPTAFYLCASSSAGGRYTQYFGPGTRLTVL.